These T cell receptor beta chains were read from a single sample in a study of cytotoxic CD8 clonotypes in ibrutinib-treated CLL. Repertoires were generated with immunoSEQ multiplex PCR, while TCRdb's copy carries only in-frame clones and drops some. The sample includes around 250,000 clones, 70% of them seen just once. The material was PBMCs, obtained after 24 months of ibrutinib treatment. The receptors shown here come from a human donor with chronic lymphocytic leukemia. Both conserved end residues are part of each CDR3. A D gene is named only where the DNA matches it firmly. Rows give clone size only sometimes, using once, few, many, or a class for an expanded clone.

>14|TRBJ2-3|-|-|TRBV9
CASSVGRFRDTQYF
TGTGCCAGCAGCGTAGGGCGTTTTCGGGATACGCAGTATTTT
>16|TRBJ2-5|-|-|TRBV7-9
CASTEGTGELQETQYF
TGTGCCAGCACCGAAGGAACGGGAGAGCTCCAAGAGACCCAGTACTTC
>16|TRBJ2-1|-|-|TRBV15
CASGRSGTFSYNEQFF
TGTGCCTCCGGCCGCTCCGGGACCTTTTCCTACAATGAGCAGTTCTTC
>15|TRBJ1-1|-|few|TRBV6-5
CASSYSGTLNTEAFF
TGTGCCAGCAGTTACTCGGGCACCCTGAACACTGAAGCTTTCTTT
>16|TRBJ1-1|TRBD1|-|TRBV28
CASTRDSLLPNTEAFF
TGTGCCAGCACCCGGGACAGCCTTCTCCCGAACACTGAAGCTTTCTTT
>15|TRBJ1-1|-|-|TRBV9
CASSVEGHRNTEAFF
TGTGCCAGCAGCGTAGAAGGACATAGGAACACTGAAGCTTTCTTT
>13|TRBJ2-3|-|-|TRBV7-9
CASSLGHTDTQYF
TGTGCCAGCAGCTTGGGCCACACAGATACGCAGTATTTT
>15|TRBJ2-5|-|-|TRBV9
CASSVSSRGDETQYF
TGTGCCAGCAGCGTATCAAGCAGGGGAGACGAGACCCAGTACTTC
>15|TRBJ2-1|-|once|TRBV5-4
CASSFEVGFYNEQFF
TGTGCCAGCAGCTTCGAGGTGGGCTTCTACAATGAGCAGTTCTTC
>14|TRBJ2-7|-|-|TRBV27
CASRMDRRSYEQYF
TGTGCCAGCAGGATGGATAGAAGGTCCTACGAGCAGTACTTC
>16|TRBJ2-2|TRBD1|-|TRBV7-7
CASRGAGTGGSGELFF
TGTGCTAGCAGGGGAGCCGGGACAGGGGGATCCGGGGAGCTGTTTTTT
>17|TRBJ2-7|TRBD2|-|TRBV7-3
CASSLTGGASGIYEQYF
TGTGCCAGCAGCTTAACCGGCGGGGCTAGCGGAATCTACGAGCAGTACTTC
>14|TRBJ1-1|-|many|TRBV5-1
CASSFGQSNTEAFF
TGCGCCAGCAGCTTTGGACAGTCGAACACTGAAGCTTTCTTT
>15|TRBJ2-3|TRBD2|-|TRBV4-1
CASSQGLAGEHTQYF
TGCGCCAGCAGCCAGGGACTAGCGGGAGAACATACGCAGTATTTT
>13|TRBJ1-4|-|once|TRBV6-5
CASGRGFYEKLFF
TGTGCCAGCGGGAGGGGGTTTTATGAAAAACTGTTTTTT
>16|TRBJ2-3|TRBD2|-|TRBV19
CASSNRGGFSTDTQYF
TGTGCCAGTAGTAACCGGGGGGGTTTCAGCACAGATACGCAGTATTTT
>15|TRBJ1-3|-|few|TRBV19
CASTARGVRGNTIYF
TGTGCCAGTACCGCCCGGGGGGTGCGTGGAAACACCATATATTTT
>15|TRBJ2-3|-|-|TRBV2
CARGPGAVSTDTQYF
TGTGCCAGAGGGCCCGGGGCAGTCAGCACAGATACGCAGTATTTT
>10|TRBJ1-2|-|-|TRBV29-1
CSVFWGGYTF
TGCAGCGTTTTCTGGGGCGGCTACACCTTC
>16|TRBJ2-7|TRBD1|-|TRBV13
CASSLGLGGQSYEQYF
TGTGCCAGCAGCTTAGGCTTAGGGGGCCAGTCCTACGAGCAGTACTTC
>9|TRBJ1-5|-|-|TRBV6-5
CASGQLQHF
TGTGCCAGCGGTCAGCTCCAGCATTTT
>15|TRBJ1-4|-|-|TRBV11-2
CASSLDFYGREKLFF
TGTGCCAGCAGCCTTGATTTTTACGGACGTGAAAAACTGTTTTTT
>12|TRBJ1-5|-|-|TRBV28
CASSLPTQPQHF
TGTGCCAGCAGTTTACCCACCCAGCCCCAGCATTTT
>17|TRBJ2-3|TRBD2|-|TRBV2
CASSSGLADRSTDTQYF
TGTGCCAGCAGTTCCGGACTAGCGGACAGAAGCACAGATACGCAGTATTTT
>16|TRBJ2-5|-|-|TRBV5-4
CASSFLGVSREETQYF
TGTGCCAGCAGCTTTTTAGGAGTTTCCAGGGAAGAGACCCAGTACTTC
>18|TRBJ2-1|TRBD1|-|TRBV27
CASSTPGQGVGSYNEQFF
TGTGCCAGCAGTACACCGGGACAGGGGGTGGGAAGCTACAATGAGCAGTTCTTC
>15|TRBJ2-6|-|-|TRBV28
CASSFSGTGANVLTF
TGTGCCAGCAGTTTCTCAGGGACTGGGGCCAACGTCCTGACTTTC
>13|TRBJ1-2|-|-|TRBV7-9
CASSGQDVGGYTF
TGTGCCAGCAGCGGACAAGATGTAGGCGGCTACACCTTC
>15|TRBJ1-4|TRBD1|-|TRBV7-8
CASSTLTGGGEKLFF
TGTGCCAGCAGCACGCTGACAGGGGGAGGTGAAAAACTGTTTTTT
>14|TRBJ2-2|TRBD1|few|TRBV7-8
CASSLGQGDGELFF
TGTGCCAGCAGCTTGGGACAGGGCGACGGGGAGCTGTTTTTT
>15|TRBJ1-2|TRBD1|-|TRBV9
CASSVEQDRDYGYTF
TGTGCCAGCAGCGTAGAGCAGGACAGGGATTATGGCTACACCTTC
>15|TRBJ2-1|TRBD2|-|TRBV29-1
CSVGLVAGTTNEQFF
TGCAGCGTAGGGCTGGTAGCGGGAACGACCAATGAGCAGTTCTTC
>11|TRBJ2-1|TRBD2|few|TRBV10-3
CAIRGLAEQFF
TGTGCCATCAGGGGACTAGCGGAGCAGTTCTTC
>16|TRBJ2-7|-|-|TRBV9
CASSGPAAARIYEQYF
TGTGCCAGCAGCGGACCCGCCGCAGCGAGGATCTACGAGCAGTACTTC
>13|TRBJ2-1|TRBD2|-|TRBV29-1
CSARTSGSREQFF
TGCAGCGCCCGGACTAGCGGGAGTCGAGAGCAGTTCTTC
>12|TRBJ1-3|-|-|TRBV19
CASRPAGNTIYF
TGTGCCAGTAGACCGGCCGGAAACACCATATATTTT
>14|TRBJ1-1|-|few|TRBV27
CASSPPGWDTEAFF
TGTGCCAGCAGTCCGCCCGGGTGGGACACTGAAGCTTTCTTT
>14|TRBJ1-2|-|-|TRBV4-2
CASSQEASNYGYTF
TGTGCCAGCAGCCAAGAGGCCTCGAACTATGGCTACACCTTC
>12|TRBJ2-3|-|-|TRBV7-9
CASSSLLYTQYF
TGTGCCAGCAGCTCGCTCTTATATACGCAGTATTTT
>15|TRBJ2-2|-|-|TRBV5-6
CASSFPTENTGELFF
TGTGCCAGCAGCTTCCCGACAGAGAACACCGGGGAGCTGTTTTTT
>14|TRBJ2-3|TRBD2|-|TRBV2
CASSSGIRTDTQYF
TGTGCCAGTAGTAGCGGGATCCGCACAGATACGCAGTATTTT
>14|TRBJ2-1|-|-|TRBV28
CASTPMGGVNEQFF
TGTGCCAGCACCCCGATGGGGGGCGTAAATGAGCAGTTCTTC
>17|TRBJ2-5|TRBD1|-|TRBV29-1
CSVESGYTDRGDETQYF
TGCAGCGTCGAATCCGGTTATACGGACAGGGGCGACGAGACCCAGTACTTC
>14|TRBJ2-4|TRBD1|once|TRBV4-2
CASSHRQGENIQYF
TGTGCCAGCAGCCACCGACAGGGGGAAAACATTCAGTACTTC
>15|TRBJ1-4|-|-|TRBV18
CASSGRVYGNEKLFF
TGTGCCAGCTCAGGGAGAGTATACGGTAATGAAAAACTGTTTTTT
>14|TRBJ2-3|-|-|TRBV11-3
CASSFRGGGDTQYF
TGTGCCAGCAGCTTTCGCGGAGGCGGAGATACGCAGTATTTT
>14|TRBJ1-2|TRBD1|-|TRBV6-5
CASSSRDRGSGYTF
TGTGCCAGCAGTTCTCGGGACAGGGGGTCCGGCTACACCTTC
>13|TRBJ2-2|-|-|TRBV5-1
CASSRVNTGELFF
TGCGCCAGCAGCCGCGTAAACACCGGGGAGCTGTTTTTT
>14|TRBJ2-7|-|-|TRBV19
CASSPGLPPYEQYF
TGTGCCAGTAGTCCTGGACTGCCCCCCTACGAGCAGTACTTC
>14|TRBJ1-4|TRBD1|-|TRBV18
CASSPSDRGEKLFF
TGTGCCAGCTCACCATCGGACAGGGGTGAAAAACTGTTTTTT
>14|TRBJ1-5|-|-|TRBV28
CASSFPQGWQPQHF
TGTGCCAGCAGTTTCCCCCAGGGATGGCAGCCCCAGCATTTT